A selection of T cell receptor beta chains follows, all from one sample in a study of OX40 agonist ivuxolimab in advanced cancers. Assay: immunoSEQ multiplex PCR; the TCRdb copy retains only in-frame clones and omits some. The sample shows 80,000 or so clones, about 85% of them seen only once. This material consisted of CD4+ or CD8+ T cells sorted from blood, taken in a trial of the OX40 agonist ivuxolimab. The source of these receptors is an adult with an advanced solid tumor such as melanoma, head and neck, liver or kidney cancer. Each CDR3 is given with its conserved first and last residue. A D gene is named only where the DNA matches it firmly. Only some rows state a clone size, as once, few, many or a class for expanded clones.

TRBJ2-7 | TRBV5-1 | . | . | TGCGCCAGCAGCTTGGGGGATGGGACATTGGCAAGGGACGAGCAGTACTTC | CASSLGDGTLARDEQYF
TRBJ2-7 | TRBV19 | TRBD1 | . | TGTGCCAGTATGGCTGCGGGACAGGGAACATCCGAGCAGTACTTC | CASMAAGQGTSEQYF
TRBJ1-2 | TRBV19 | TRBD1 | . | TGTGCCAGTAGTGACAGGGGCGGCGGCCCTTATGGCTACACCTTC | CASSDRGGGPYGYTF
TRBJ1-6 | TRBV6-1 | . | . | TGTGCCAGCAGAGTCAGGGGTAGTTCACCCCTCCACTTT | CASRVRGSSPLHF
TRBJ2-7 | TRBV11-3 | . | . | TGTGCCAGCAGCTTACTTGGGGGCGAGCAGTACTTC | CASSLLGGEQYF
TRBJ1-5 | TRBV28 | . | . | TGTGCCAGCAGGCCCCTAGGACAGCGAAATCAGCCCCAGCATTTT | CASRPLGQRNQPQHF
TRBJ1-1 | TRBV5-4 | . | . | TGTGCCAGCAGCTTGTATTACGGAAACACTGAAGCTTTCTTT | CASSLYYGNTEAFF
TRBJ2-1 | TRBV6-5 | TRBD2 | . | TGTGCCAGCACCAGTACTAGCGGGGACGACAATGAGCAGTTCTTC | CASTSTSGDDNEQFF
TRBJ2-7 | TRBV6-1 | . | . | TGTGCCAGCAGGCGAGGTGGGCCCTCCTACGAGCAGTACTTC | CASRRGGPSYEQYF
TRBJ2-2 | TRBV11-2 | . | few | TGTGCCAGCAGCTTAGAGCCCGGGATCACCGGGGAGCTGTTTTTT | CASSLEPGITGELFF
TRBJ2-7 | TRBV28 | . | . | TGTGCCAGCAGCCGTCCGCCGGCCCGCGAGCAGTACTTC | CASSRPPAREQYF
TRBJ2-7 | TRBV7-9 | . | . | TGTGCCAGCAGCTCACCCCGGGACACCTTTACCTACGAGCAGTACTTC | CASSSPRDTFTYEQYF
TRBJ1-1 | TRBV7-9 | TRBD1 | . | TGTGCCAGCAGCTTAGACGGGGGACAGGGAAGCACTGAAGCTTTCTTT | CASSLDGGQGSTEAFF
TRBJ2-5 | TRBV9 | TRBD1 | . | TGTGCCAGCAGCGTTATCACAGGGGGCGGTGAGACCCAGTACTTC | CASSVITGGGETQYF
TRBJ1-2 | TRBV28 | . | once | TGTGCCAGCAAGGGGGACTATGGCTACACCTTC | CASKGDYGYTF
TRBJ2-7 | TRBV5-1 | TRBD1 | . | TGCGCCAGCAGCTTTGGGACAGCGGAGATCGTGCAGTACTTC | CASSFGTAEIVQYF
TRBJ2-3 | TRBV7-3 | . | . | TGTGCCAGCAGCGTACCCTCCACAGATACGCAGTATTTT | CASSVPSTDTQYF
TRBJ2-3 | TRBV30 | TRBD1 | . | TGTGCCTGGAGTGCTTACCCGGGACAGGGGGCAGATACGCAGTATTTT | CAWSAYPGQGADTQYF
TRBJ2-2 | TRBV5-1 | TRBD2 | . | TGCGCCAGCACCGGACAACTAGCGGGGACCGGGGAGCTGTTTTTT | CASTGQLAGTGELFF
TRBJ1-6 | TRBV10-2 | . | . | TGCGCCACCAGGGACACCGTTAATTCACCCCTCCACTTT | CATRDTVNSPLHF
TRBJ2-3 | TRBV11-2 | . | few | TGTGCCAGCAGCCCCCTAGAGAGGGATACGCAGTATTTT | CASSPLERDTQYF
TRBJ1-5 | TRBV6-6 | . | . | TGTGCCAGCAGTTACTCAGCGGACCAGCCCCAGCATTTT | CASSYSADQPQHF
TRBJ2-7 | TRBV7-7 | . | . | TGTGCTAGCAGCGAATTTATAAGCTACGAGCAGTACTTC | CASSEFISYEQYF
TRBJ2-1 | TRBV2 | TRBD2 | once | TGTGCCAGCAGTCTGACGGGACTAGCAGACAATGAGCAGTTCTTC | CASSLTGLADNEQFF
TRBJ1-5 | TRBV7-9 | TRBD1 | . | TGTGCCAGCAGCTCGGACAGGGAAGGTCAGCCCCAGCATTTT | CASSSDREGQPQHF
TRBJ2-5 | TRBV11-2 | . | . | TGTGCCAGCAGTTCCCTGGGGGCGGTGGAGACCCAGTACTTC | CASSSLGAVETQYF
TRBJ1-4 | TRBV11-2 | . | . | TGTGCCAGCAAGACGGGGCGCGGACTCCTTAATGAAAAACTGTTTTTT | CASKTGRGLLNEKLFF
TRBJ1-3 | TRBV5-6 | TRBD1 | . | TGTGCCAGCAGCTTCCGAACAGGGGTTGGAAACACCATATATTTT | CASSFRTGVGNTIYF
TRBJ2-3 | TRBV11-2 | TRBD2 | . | TGTGCCAGCAGCAAGGGACTAGCGGGGGGCAGCACAGATACGCAGTATTTT | CASSKGLAGGSTDTQYF
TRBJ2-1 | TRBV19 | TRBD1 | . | TGTGCCAGTAGTACGACAGGGGGCGCTTCCTACAATGAGCAGTTCTTC | CASSTTGGASYNEQFF